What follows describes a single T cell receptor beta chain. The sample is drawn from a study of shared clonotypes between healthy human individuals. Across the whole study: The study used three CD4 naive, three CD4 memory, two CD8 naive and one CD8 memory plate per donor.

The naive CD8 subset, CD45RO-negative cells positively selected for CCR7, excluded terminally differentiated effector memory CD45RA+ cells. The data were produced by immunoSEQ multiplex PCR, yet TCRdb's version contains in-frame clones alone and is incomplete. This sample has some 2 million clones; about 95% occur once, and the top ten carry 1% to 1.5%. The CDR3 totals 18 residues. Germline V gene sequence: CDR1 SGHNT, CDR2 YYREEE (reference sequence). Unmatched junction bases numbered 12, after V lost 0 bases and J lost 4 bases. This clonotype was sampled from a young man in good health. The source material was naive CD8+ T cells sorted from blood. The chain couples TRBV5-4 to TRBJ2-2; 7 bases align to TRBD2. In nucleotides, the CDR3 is TGTGCCAGCAGCTTGGATGTGCCGTGGGGGGGAGGCACCGGGGAGCTGTTTTTT. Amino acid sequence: CASSLDVPWGGGTGELFF.